Shown below are 4 T cell receptor beta chains from a single sample sequenced in a study of read filtering for tumor transcriptome and immune sequencing. From 300 to 450 ng of RNA, a library with molecular barcoded alpha/delta and beta/gamma adaptors was made. TCRdb itself ran the reads through MiXCR, one entry per CDR3 protein. The profile shows 40,000 to 50,000 distinct CDR3 sequences, roughly 19% of them singletons. The sample consisted of a population of CD138-negative cells sorted from bone marrow. The receptor source for this set is a donor aged 40 or over with multiple myeloma.

As to this clonotype: With a much larger clone just one base away, this may be a read error. This chain connects TRBV20-1 to TRBJ2-3, with 7 bases matching TRBD1. The V gene's germline CDR1 is DFQATT and CDR2 SNEGSKA (reference sequence). The CDR3 length is 16 residues. The V gene end was trimmed by 4 bases and the J gene end by 4 bases; junction bases not matched to a gene: 14. For the CDR3, the DNA is TGCAGTGCTATAGACCCAACAGGGGCGATGGCAGATACGCAGTATTTT. Amino acid sequence: CSAIDPTGAMADTQYF.

Regarding this clonotype: A much larger clone sits a single nucleotide away, making a read error possible. This sequence joins TRBV19 and TRBJ2-1; possible D gene TRBD2, 5 bases. The CDR3 has 13 residues. CDR1 is LNHDA, CDR2 SQIVND, per germline (reference sequence). The CDR3 DNA reads as TGTGCCACTCGAGACTACCCTGACAATGAGCAGTCCTTC. This sequence encodes CATRDYPDNEQSF.

This clonotype came up many times. This chain connects TRBV9 to TRBJ1-5, with a possible D match to TRBD1 (5 bases). The CDR3 sequence is 15 residues long. Germline V gives CDR1 SGDLS, CDR2 YYNGEE. V gave up 0 bases and J gave up 8 bases, with 15 bases separating them. The CDR3 bases are TGTGCCAGCAGCGTAGGACGAACGGGGCGGGAGCCCCAGCATTTT. It translates to CASSVGRTGREPQHF.

This clonotype has a count of ten or more. This chain links TRBV6-1 with TRBJ1-5; unclear D gene. This CDR3 comprises 13 residues. V was trimmed by 8 bases and J by 4 bases, leaving 12 bases between them. Germline V CDR1 and CDR2: MNHNS, SASEGT. The CDR3 coding sequence is TGTGCCAGCGTGGTACAGCAAAATCAGCCCCAGCATTTT. Translation gives CASVVQQNQPQHF.